These 24 T cell receptor beta chains originate from one sample sequenced in a study of OX40 agonist ivuxolimab in advanced cancers. Data came from immunoSEQ multiplex PCR; TCRdb stores just in-frame clones and leaves some out. The sample lists some 78,000 clones, around 89% seen once, with approximately 0.45% in the top ten. The input for sequencing was CD4+ or CD8+ T cells sorted from blood, taken in a trial of the OX40 agonist ivuxolimab. The receptors shown here come from an adult with an advanced solid tumor such as melanoma, head and neck, liver or kidney cancer.

V gene TRBV5-4 combines with J gene TRBJ2-1; 9 bases match TRBD1. The ends lost 10 bases at V and 6 bases at J; junction bases unmatched: 8. Germline CDR1 SGHNT, CDR2 YYREEE (reference sequence). The CDR3 is 13 amino acids. CDR3 in DNA: TGTGCCGTCCGGGACAGGGAGGGCAATGAGCAGTTCTTC. Translation gives CAVRDREGNEQFF. The full variable domain, its missing parts supplied by reference TRBV5-4 and TRBJ2-1, is ETGVTQSPTHLIKTRGQQVTLRCSSQSGHNTVSWYQQALGQGPQFIFQYYREEENGRGNFPPRFSGLQFPNYSSELNVNALELDDSALYLCAVRDREGNEQFFGPGTRLTVL.

The chain uses TRBV19 and TRBJ1-5, with a weak D call TRBD1 (5 bases). The CDR3 is 14 residues long. Trimming took off 6 bases at V and 5 bases at J, with 14 bases between the two ends. Germline assignment: CDR1 LNHDA and CDR2 SQIVND (reference sequence). CDR3 coding DNA: TGTGCCAGTAGCTCAGGGTTCGGAGATCAGCCCCAGCATTTT. It encodes CASSSGFGDQPQHF.

The J gene is TRBJ2-3, the V gene TRBV15; either TRBD1 or TRBD2 may fit D (5 bases each). This CDR3 region has 14 residues. Germline assignment: CDR1 LNHNV and CDR2 YYDKDF (reference sequence). V gave up 9 bases and J gave up 6 bases, with 19 bases separating them. The CDR3 region has the DNA TGTGCCACTAGCCCAGGGACGATCGCGGATACGCAGTATTTT. This gives the protein CATSPGTIADTQYF.

The chain has TRBV19 and TRBJ1-4; D perhaps matches TRBD1 (5 bases). The CDR3 length is 14 residues. Trimming stripped 3 bases from V and 7 bases from J, with 12 bases between. The germline V gene encodes CDR1 LNHDA and CDR2 SQIVND (reference sequence). The CDR3 loop is CASSIRTSPEKLFF. The CDR3 bases are TGTGCCAGTAGTATCCGGACAAGCCCTGAAAAACTGTTTTTT.

The genes are TRBV5-4 and TRBJ1-2, with D perhaps TRBD1 (6 bases). This CDR3 spans 13 amino acids. The V gene lost 2 bases and the J gene lost 8 bases, with 13 bases spanning the gap. The germline V gene has CDR1 SGHNT and CDR2 YYREEE (reference sequence). The CDR3 region is CASSLGGFGGYTF. In DNA, the CDR3 is TGTGCCAGCAGCTTAGGGGGTTTCGGAGGCTACACCTTC.

The chain links TRBV5-5 to TRBJ2-1, with D possibly matching TRBD1 (5 bases). The germline gives CDR1 SGHKS, CDR2 YYEKEE (reference sequence). V lost 0 bases, J lost 6 bases, and 10 bases lay in between. The CDR3 runs to 14 residues. CDR3 amino acids: CASSLEGEGNEQFF. The CDR3 region has the DNA TGTGCCAGCAGCTTGGAAGGGGAAGGCAATGAGCAGTTCTTC.

The sample holds a few counts of this clone. The rearrangement uses TRBV10-3 and TRBJ1-2; D unresolved. Germline CDR1 and CDR2: ENHRY and SYGVKD. This CDR3 has 12 amino acids. Trimming pared 6 bases from V and 10 bases from J, leaving 15 bases between. In DNA form, the CDR3 reads TGTGCCATCAGCCTAGATGACCGAGTCTACACCTTC. Protein product: CAISLDDRVYTF.

J is TRBJ2-3 and V is TRBV6-1; 11 positions agree with TRBD2. There are 15 residues in the CDR3. Germline values: CDR1 MNHNS, CDR2 SASEGT. Germline trimming cut 10 bases from V and 6 bases from J; bases unmatched to any gene: 12. CDR3: CATDNSGGALDTQYF. The CDR3 bases are TGTGCCACCGACAATAGCGGGGGGGCATTGGATACGCAGTATTTT.

The rearrangement joins TRBV5-1 to TRBJ2-5; D ambiguous. Between the trimmed V and J ends, which lost 6 bases and 5 bases, there was a span of 11 bases. CDR1 SGHRS and CDR2 YFSETQ come from the germline V gene. This CDR3 is built from 12 residues. DNA for the CDR3: TGCGCCAGCACCCTGGGTGATGAGACCCAGTACTTC. This codes for CASTLGDETQYF.

The chain combines TRBV7-9 with TRBJ1-2; D uncertain. The V gene lost 5 bases and the J gene lost 7 bases, with 11 bases spanning the gap. The germline gives CDR1 SEHNR, CDR2 FQNEAQ (reference sequence). There are 12 residues in the CDR3. DNA for the CDR3: TGTGCCAGCAGCCCGTCGTCGGGTGGCTACACCTTC. Protein product: CASSPSSGGYTF.

The chain joins TRBV29-1 to TRBJ2-7, with D perhaps matching TRBD2 (5 bases). The CDR3 runs 12 residues. Germline-derived CDR1 and CDR2 are SQVTM and ANQGSEA. Trimming removed 6 bases from V and 2 bases from J, with 11 bases in between. The CDR3 sequence: CSVGLNAYEQYF. The CDR3 DNA sequence: TGCAGCGTCGGACTGAATGCCTACGAGCAGTACTTC.

The count of this clone is one. Its ends do not fully match the called genes, so a read error is possible. The chain combines TRBV7-7 with TRBJ2-1; 11 nucleotides line up with TRBD2. Germline CDR1 SSHAT, CDR2 FNYEAQ (reference sequence). This CDR3 is built from 15 residues. The CDR3 reads CASSLAGGRGNEQFF. The DNA for the CDR3 is TGTGCTAGCAGCCTAGCGGGGGGAAGGGGCAATGAGCAGTTCTTC.

This sequence joins TRBV29-1 and TRBJ1-1; TRBD1 is a possible D gene (5 bases). The germline CDR1 and CDR2 sequences are SQVTM and ANQGSEA. The V end was cut by 3 bases, the J end by 10 bases, with 12 bases between. The CDR3 is made up of 11 amino acids. As DNA, the CDR3 is TGCAGCGTTGATGACGCGGGGGGAGCTTTCTTT. This sequence encodes CSVDDAGGAFF.

The chain recombines TRBV28 with TRBJ1-4; D is uncertain. CDR1 and CDR2 (germline): MDHEN, SYDVKM. The CDR3 extends over 13 amino acids. CDR3 residues: CAAKGVTNEKLFF. The CDR3 DNA reads as TGTGCAGCGAAGGGTGTAACTAATGAAAAACTGTTTTTT.

The chain uses TRBV4-3 and TRBJ1-5; 8 bases fit TRBD1. The CDR3 is made up of 17 amino acids. CDR1 LGHNA and CDR2 YSLEER come from the germline V gene. Trimming took 6 bases from V and 10 from J; bases not matched to a gene: 20. Here the CDR3 DNA reads TGCGCCAGCAGACATATCCCAACCGGGACAGGTTGTGTACCCCAGCATTTT. Protein: CASRHIPTGTGCVPQHF.

Concerning this clone: Because it lacks the conserved phenylalanine or tryptophan at the end, this CDR3 is likely a read error. The V gene is TRBV4-1, the J gene TRBJ1-6; maybe TRBD1 (6 bases). Trimming removed 2 bases at V and 9 bases at J, with 20 bases between. Germline V CDR1 and CDR2: MGHRA, YSYEKL. CDR3 size: 17 residues. CDR3 protein: CASSQPLRGGFGSPLHL. The CDR3 region has the DNA TGCGCCAGCAGCCAACCACTAAGGGGGGGTTTCGGTTCACCCCTCCACCTT.

This chain links TRBV19 with TRBJ1-4, with D perhaps TRBD1 (5 bases). This CDR3 has 15 amino acids. Per the germline V gene, CDR1 is LNHDA and CDR2 is SQIVND (reference sequence). Trimming took off 1 base at V and 2 bases at J, with 8 bases between the two ends. The DNA for the CDR3 is TGTGCCAGTAGTATAGTACCAGGGACTAATGAAAAACTGTTTTTT. Translating it yields CASSIVPGTNEKLFF.

This chain links TRBV7-2 with TRBJ2-5; a possible D gene is TRBD2 (7 bases). Germline V gene lookup returns CDR1 SGHTA and CDR2 FQGNSA. CDR3 length: 13 residues. V dropped 8 bases and J dropped 1 base, with 11 bases sitting between them. CDR3 DNA sequence: TGTGCCAGCGGGGGGGGCCCCCAAGAGACCCAGTACTTC. Protein: CASGGGPQETQYF.

The chain uses TRBV11-2 and TRBJ2-1; TRBD2 matches 10 bases. This CDR3 has 17 residues. CDR1 and CDR2 (germline): SGHAT, FQNNGV. With 5 bases clipped from V and 4 bases from J, the junction kept 11 bases outside the gene matches. Here the CDR3 reads CASSPVSGGGLYNEQFF. As DNA, the CDR3 is TGTGCCAGCAGCCCAGTGAGCGGGGGGGGTCTGTACAATGAGCAGTTCTTC.

V gene TRBV11-3 combines with J gene TRBJ2-5; D is possibly TRBD1 or TRBD2 (5 bases each). Trimming removed 5 bases at V and 4 bases at J, with 14 bases between. This CDR3 contains 14 residues. Looked up from germline, CDR1 is SGHNT and CDR2 is YENEEA. As DNA, the CDR3 is TGTGCCAGCAGCACCGGGACGGGTGGAGAGACCCAGTACTTC. It specifies CASSTGTGGETQYF.

This sequence joins TRBV7-2 and TRBJ1-1; a possible D gene is TRBD1 (6 bases). Germline CDR1 reads SGHTA; CDR2 reads FQGNSA. CDR3 length: 12 amino acids. Trimming left V 2 bases short and J 8 bases short, with 9 bases between. CDR3 DNA: TGTGCCAGCAGCTTACAGGGGTGGGAAGCTTTCTTT. It encodes CASSLQGWEAFF.

The V and J genes are TRBV7-9 and TRBJ2-3; D is unresolved. This CDR3 contains 12 residues. Germline values: CDR1 SEHNR, CDR2 FQNEAQ (reference sequence). The V end was cut by 3 bases, the J end by 2 bases, with 3 bases between. In DNA form, the CDR3 reads TGTGCCAGCAGCTTTTCCACAGATACGCAGTATTTT. Encoded protein: CASSFSTDTQYF.

The chain uses TRBV5-4 and TRBJ2-7, with 13 bases fitting TRBD2. Germline trimming cut 4 bases from V and 3 bases from J; bases unmatched to any gene: 13. This CDR3 is built from 18 residues. Germline CDR1 and CDR2: SGHNT and YYREEE (reference sequence). The CDR3 DNA follows: TGTGCCAGCAGCCTTATGGCTCCCGGGACTAGCGGGAACTACGAGCAGTACTTC. Amino acids: CASSLMAPGTSGNYEQYF. Combining the CDR3 with reference TRBV5-4 and TRBJ2-7 gives the whole variable domain ETGVTQSPTHLIKTRGQQVTLRCSSQSGHNTVSWYQQALGQGPQFIFQYYREEENGRGNFPPRFSGLQFPNYSSELNVNALELDDSALYLCASSLMAPGTSGNYEQYFGPGTRLTVT.

This rearrangement joins TRBV7-2 to TRBJ2-7; D unresolved. Trimming pared 5 bases from V and 6 bases from J, leaving 14 bases between. The CDR3 length is 13 residues. Germline CDR1 and CDR2: SGHTA and FQGNSA. DNA of the CDR3: TGTGCCAGCAGCCCCCGGGTCGTTCGCGAGCAGTACTTC. Its translation is CASSPRVVREQYF.